This T cell receptor (beta chain) appears in the sequencing data of a study of HIV-infected children after antiretroviral therapy interruption. Study summary: Continuous-treatment samples came from weeks 0, 48 and 150.

Looked up from germline, CDR1 is SGDLS and CDR2 is YYNGEE. CDR3 length: 14 amino acids. Between the trimmed V and J ends, which lost 2 bases and 6 bases, there was a span of 14 bases. Study results and limitations: The CD45RA+ naive sort may contain some EMRA or stem memory cells.

This clonotype was detected ten times or more. Its antigen is currently unknown. As to treatment: PENTA 11 planned treatment interruption arm or continuous ART arm. Naive CD4+ CD45RA+ CD45RO- T cells were sorted from thawed PBMCs. The TCR library was built from RNA with a 3' RACE protocol and unique molecular identifiers. TCRdb reanalysed the 3' RACE reads using MiXCR and keeps one entry per CDR3 protein. The sample holds fewer than 100,000 distinct CDR3 sequences, around 6.9% seen once. The chain links TRBV9 to TRBJ1-2; D gene uncertain. This receptor was identified in a pool of human donors with HIV. The specimen was CD45RA+ CD4+ T cells from PBMCs, pooled from several time points, collected from a donor given antiretroviral therapy, either interrupted or continuous. Specified subset: naive CD4+ CD45RA+ CD45RO- T cells. The DNA of the CDR3 is TGTGCCAGCAGCGTTGCGTCCCGCGCGGATGGCTACACCTTC. Residues: CASSVASRADGYTF.